This note documents a single TCR beta chain sequence. Reverse transcription of extracted RNA yielded cDNA, which provided the sequencing template. The method was immunoSEQ multiplex PCR; TCRdb's version includes in-frame clones alone and lacks a portion of them. The sample records about 14,000 clones, 58% being singletons. The data stem from a study of CD8+ T cells in alopecia areata. The germline V and J ends were trimmed by 3 bases and 3 bases, with 8 bases remaining between them. The CDR3 has 13 residues. The germline CDR1 and CDR2 sequences are MNHEY and SVGAGI. In a group of four to six patients, CD4+ cells were sorted into CD25+CD127- cells.

Sequencing was performed on CD4+ Tregs sorted from blood. This TCR was sampled from a human donor with alopecia areata. The rearrangement uses TRBV6-5 and TRBJ1-1; D gene unclear. This CDR3 reads CASSYWQDTEAFF. Here the CDR3 DNA reads TGTGCCAGCAGTTATTGGCAGGACACTGAAGCTTTCTTT.